The rows below give T cell receptor beta chains drawn from one sample of a study of blood T cell repertoires in COVID-19. Sequenced by immunoSEQ multiplex PCR; TCRdb stores in-frame clones only, minus some. The table records roughly 74,000 clones, 85% to 90% of them present only once. Material: peripheral blood. The receptors shown here come from a woman at least 80 years old with active or convalescent COVID-19. The conserved cysteine and the conserved F or W are not part of the CDR3 here.

>TRBV6-2/TRBV6-3|TRBJ1-2
ASSYREGNYGYT
>TRBV9|TRBJ2-7
ASSAGQGWYEQY
>TRBV11-3|TRBJ1-5
ASSLTGGRDQPQH
>TRBV6-5|TRBJ1-6
ASSTRLGEASPLH
>TRBV3-1/TRBV3-2|TRBJ1-1
ASSRWMGENTEAF
>TRBV5-1|TRBJ2-5
ASSLGTSGEETQY
>TRBV7-9|TRBJ1-1
ASSARDGLLPTEAF
>TRBV19|TRBJ2-5
ASSILAGGDETQY
>TRBV18|TRBJ1-5
ASSPTSAGNQPQH
>TRBV27|TRBJ1-5
ASSSGYNQPQH
>TRBV19|TRBJ1-5
ASSSVYSNQPQH
>TRBV7-8|TRBJ1-2
ASSPPTGTVHGYT
>TRBV19|TRBJ2-1
ASSSREISYNEQF
>TRBV4-3|TRBJ2-3
ASSQDTLATDTQY
>TRBV29-1|TRBJ1-3
SVYEGYTIY
>TRBV5-4|TRBJ2-7
ASSRGQLDYEQY
>TRBV30|TRBJ2-5
AWSALGGGETQY
>TRBV7-3|TRBJ2-7
ASSFSGNPPYEQY
>TRBV5-1|TRBJ1-4
ASSSRATNEKLF
>TRBV6-5|TRBJ1-1
ASSYYRSSRAF
>TRBV5-4|TRBJ2-3
ASSFLSSEYTQY
>TRBV14|TRBJ1-5
ASSQERRYPCQPQH
>TRBV27|TRBJ2-3
ASSNQGGVGTQY
>TRBV12-3/TRBV12-4|TRBJ1-1
ASILYPGTEAF
>TRBV6-5|TRBJ1-6
ASSLGDLYGSPLH
>TRBV6-6|TRBJ2-7
ASSYSEDRPFYEQY
>TRBV7-3|TRBJ1-4
ASSFRTGPRREKLF
>TRBV7-3|TRBJ1-3
ASSMSGVGNTIY
>TRBV6-4|TRBJ1-2
ASRATGGAEGYT
>TRBV29-1|TRBJ2-5
SVFGQVQETQY
>TRBV11-3|TRBJ2-3
ASSAQREVTDTQY
>TRBV10-3|TRBJ2-3
AISDTARVAADTQY
>TRBV7-9|TRBJ1-6
ASSKDRDRSYNSPLH
>TRBV30|TRBJ2-6
AWSVLGQGSSGANVLT
>TRBV7-6|TRBJ1-2
ASSPGQGAHRYGYT
>TRBV29-1|TRBJ2-4
SVEDSRNIQY
>TRBV10-2|TRBJ2-7
ASTLAPGQGDEQY
>TRBV10-2|TRBJ1-2
ASSAVGDLNYGYT
>TRBV18|TRBJ2-3
ASSPGRGTDTQY
>TRBV29-1|TRBJ2-1
SVVSGRGSNEQF
>TRBV6-2/TRBV6-3|TRBJ1-2
ASSLGDLGLGYT
>TRBV7-2|TRBJ1-1
ASSPLAQGMNTEAF
>TRBV18|TRBJ1-2
ASSPSGGESYT
>TRBV5-1|TRBJ2-1
ASSLVREIYNEQF
>TRBV7-9|TRBJ1-4
ASSPTGGGGAELF
>TRBV13|TRBJ2-6
ASSLRSWGGRSSGANVLT
>TRBV5-6|TRBJ2-1
ASSTPRGSYNEQF
>TRBV5-4|TRBJ2-1
ASSLGLAGGDEQF
>TRBV9|TRBJ2-3
ASSPRGAGQLTDTQY